The 17 T cell receptor beta chains listed next were all sequenced from one sample in a study of cytomegalovirus exposure and HLA in healthy donors. Vbeta (60) and Jbeta (13) primers were used in the PCR. Clones were sequenced by immunoSEQ multiplex PCR, and TCRdb holds only the in-frame ones, with some missing. The data hold 170,000 or so clones, with approximately 80% observed a single time. Sequencing was performed on PBMCs. The receptors were gathered from a woman aged 25 to 39 in good health and CMV-seronegative.

V is TRBV11-1 and J is TRBJ2-2, with TRBD1 as a possible D gene (6 bases). Trimming removed 4 bases at V and 4 bases at J, with 16 bases between. The germline gives CDR1 SGHAT, CDR2 FQDESV (reference sequence). The CDR3 has 16 amino acids. CDR3 in amino acids: CASSSSAQGITGELFF. CDR3 bases: TGTGCCAGCAGCTCATCGGCTCAGGGGATCACCGGGGAGCTGTTTTTT.

The V and J genes are TRBV19 and TRBJ2-2, with 10 positions matching TRBD2. CDR1 and CDR2 from the germline V gene are LNHDA and SQIVND (reference sequence). The CDR3 extends over 15 amino acids. J was trimmed by 8 bases and V by 5 bases; bases with no gene match: 8. CDR3 residues: CASSLVAGGSGELFF. CDR3 bases: TGTGCCAGTAGTTTAGTAGCGGGAGGTTCAGGGGAGCTGTTTTTT.

CDR3 DNA sequence: TGTGCCAGCAGTCCAACAGAAATCTACTATGGCTACACCTTC. This gives the protein CASSPTEIYYGYTF. V and J are TRBV27 and TRBJ1-2; D gene ambiguous. Germline CDR1 reads MNHEY; CDR2 reads SMNVEV (reference sequence). CDR3 size: 14 residues. V lost 5 bases and J 3 bases, leaving 13 bases between the germline ends.

A single count supports this clone. The CDR3 loop reads CASSMMFQGRDQPQHF. The CDR3 coding sequence is TGTGCCAGTAGTATGATGTTCCAGGGGAGGGATCAGCCCCAGCATTTT. The J gene is TRBJ1-5, the V gene TRBV19, with D perhaps matching TRBD1 (6 bases). CDR1 and CDR2 from the germline V gene are LNHDA and SQIVND (reference sequence). The length of the CDR3 is 16 residues. Trimming stripped 3 bases from V and 5 bases from J, with 17 bases between.

The CDR3 is CASSEVYKEAFF. CDR3 nucleotides: TGTGCCAGCAGTGAAGTATATAAAGAAGCTTTCTTT. The chain joins TRBV6-1 to TRBJ1-1; D is undetermined. V lost 1 base, J lost 8 bases, and 8 bases lay in between. Germline CDR1 and CDR2: MNHNS and SASEGT. CDR3 size: 12 residues.

This chain links TRBV4-3 with TRBJ2-3; 9 bases are shared with TRBD2. V lost 3 bases to trimming and J lost 8 bases; unmatched junction nucleotides: 12. The CDR3 is 16 amino acids. Germline V gene lookup returns CDR1 LGHNA and CDR2 YSLEER. In nucleotides, the CDR3 is TGCGCCAGCAGCCATCGACTAGCGGATTCACAGTCTACGCAGTATTTT. It is translated as CASSHRLADSQSTQYF.

V is TRBV27 and J is TRBJ2-1, with TRBD1 matching 9 bases. V dropped 6 bases and J dropped 2; count of bases not matched to a gene: 14. Per the germline V gene, CDR1 is MNHEY and CDR2 is SMNVEV (reference sequence). This CDR3 region has 18 residues. The CDR3 loop reads CASSTPGQGRWTYNEQFF. The CDR3 DNA follows: TGTGCCAGCAGCACCCCGGGACAGGGTAGGTGGACCTACAATGAGCAGTTCTTC.

The V and J genes are TRBV4-2 and TRBJ2-2, with D possibly being TRBD1 (5 bases). Trimming took 0 bases from V and 1 from J, leaving 15 bases between them. The V gene's germline CDR1 is LGHNA and CDR2 YNFKEQ. CDR3 size: 18 residues. The CDR3 region has the DNA TGTGCCAGCAGCCAAGAAGATATGGAACAGGAGAACACCGGGGAGCTGTTTTTT. As protein: CASSQEDMEQENTGELFF.

The V and J genes are TRBV5-4 and TRBJ1-6; tentative D call: TRBD1 (5 bases). The germline V gene has CDR1 SGHNT and CDR2 YYREEE (reference sequence). The CDR3 consists of 15 residues. Between the trimmed V and J ends, which lost 0 bases and 5 bases, there was a span of 9 bases. The CDR3 DNA reads as TGTGCCAGCAGCTTGGGGACACCCAATAATTCACCCCTCCACTTT. Translation gives CASSLGTPNNSPLHF.

This chain connects TRBV25-1 to TRBJ1-3; D uncertain. Germline CDR1 reads MGHDK; CDR2 reads SYGVNS. The CDR3 totals 13 residues. V shed 8 bases and J shed 4 bases, with 12 bases lying between them. The CDR3 sequence is CASSRPAGNTIYF. As DNA, the CDR3 is TGTGCCAGCTCTCGACCAGCGGGAAACACCATATATTTT.

CDR3 in amino acids: CASSLTPESSYNEQFF. DNA for the CDR3: TGTGCCAGCAGTTTAACCCCGGAGAGCTCCTACAATGAGCAGTTCTTC. V gene TRBV6-5 combines with J gene TRBJ2-1, with unresolved D. The CDR3 is made up of 16 amino acids. Trimming took off 4 bases at V and 0 bases at J, with 13 bases between the two ends. CDR1 and CDR2 (germline): MNHEY, SVGAGI.

The sample holds one count of this clone. The sample contains more than one DNA sequence encoding this CDR3. J is TRBJ1-1 and V is TRBV2; possible D gene TRBD1, 6 bases. Trimming took 2 bases from V and 0 from J, leaving 13 bases between them. CDR3 length: 16 amino acids. Germline V lookup: CDR1 SNHLY, CDR2 FYNNEI. The CDR3 sequence is CASSEPGEGMNTEAFF. The CDR3 nucleotides read TGTGCCAGCAGTGAACCAGGGGAGGGCATGAACACTGAAGCTTTCTTT. Complete variable domain (other parts from reference TRBV2 and TRBJ1-1): EPEVTQTPSHQVTQMGQEVILRCVPISNHLYFYWYRQILGQKVEFLVSFYNNEISEKSEIFDDQFSVERPDGSNFTLKIRSTKLEDSAMYFCASSEPGEGMNTEAFFGQGTRLTVV.

This chain uses TRBV2 with TRBJ2-1, with 8 bases matching TRBD1. Germline trimming cut 4 bases from V and 7 bases from J; bases unmatched to any gene: 6. This CDR3 contains 14 residues. CDR1 and CDR2 from the germline V gene are SNHLY and FYNNEI. The CDR3 protein is CASSGQGAGNEQFF. CDR3 in DNA: TGTGCCAGCAGTGGGCAGGGGGCGGGAAATGAGCAGTTCTTC.

The rearrangement joins TRBV5-4 to TRBJ2-7; 8 bases map to TRBD1. The CDR3 consists of 13 residues. CDR1 and CDR2 from the germline V gene are SGHNT and YYREEE (reference sequence). Unmatched junction bases numbered 5, after V lost 5 bases and J lost 4 bases. The CDR3 reads CASRTGTGYEQYF. CDR3 nucleotide sequence: TGTGCCAGCAGAACCGGGACAGGTTACGAGCAGTACTTC.

CDR3 loop: CASSRGGGTADSNQPQHF. CDR3 DNA sequence: TGTGCCAGCAGCCGAGGGGGGGGAACAGCAGATAGCAATCAGCCCCAGCATTTT. The rearrangement joins TRBV7-9 to TRBJ1-5; possibly TRBD1 for D (6 bases). V lost 5 bases to trimming and J lost 0 bases, with 20 bases between them. The germline V gene encodes CDR1 SEHNR and CDR2 FQNEAQ (reference sequence). The CDR3 has 18 amino acids. The whole variable domain, remainder taken from reference TRBV7-9 and TRBJ1-5, is DTGVSQNPRHKITKRGQNVTFRCDPISEHNRLYWYRQTLGQGPEFLTYFQNEAQLEKSRLLSDRFSAERPKGSFSTLEIQRTEQGDSAMYLCASSRGGGTADSNQPQHFGDGTRLSIL.

The DNA for the CDR3 is TGTGCCAGCAGTTCAGCAAGCGGGGGGCCAGATACGCAGTATTTT. Its protein is CASSSASGGPDTQYF. The chain combines TRBV6-5 with TRBJ2-3, with 9 bases identical to TRBD2. The CDR3 runs 15 residues. In germline, CDR1 is MNHEY, CDR2 SVGAGI. The junction had 6 bases not matched to a gene; V was cut back by 4 bases and J by 4 bases.

DNA of the CDR3: TGTGCCAGCAGGAGTCTAGACTACGAGCAGTACTTC. It encodes CASRSLDYEQYF. This chain connects TRBV6-1 to TRBJ2-7; no firm D call. The CDR3 covers 12 residues. Deletions cut 6 bases from V and 3 bases from J, with 9 bases between. In germline, CDR1 is MNHNS, CDR2 SASEGT.